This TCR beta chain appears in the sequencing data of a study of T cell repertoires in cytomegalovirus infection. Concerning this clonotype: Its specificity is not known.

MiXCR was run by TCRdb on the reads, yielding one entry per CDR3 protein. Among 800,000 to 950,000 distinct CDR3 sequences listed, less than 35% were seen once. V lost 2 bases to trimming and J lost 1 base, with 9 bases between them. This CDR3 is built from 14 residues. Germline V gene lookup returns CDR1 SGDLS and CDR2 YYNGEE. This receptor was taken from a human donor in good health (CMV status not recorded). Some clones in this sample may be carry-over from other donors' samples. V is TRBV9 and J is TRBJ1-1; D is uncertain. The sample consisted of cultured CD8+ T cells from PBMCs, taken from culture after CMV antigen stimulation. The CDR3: CASSVLAENTEAFF. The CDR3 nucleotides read TGTGCCAGCAGCGTGCTGGCCGAGAACACTGAAGCTTTCTTT.